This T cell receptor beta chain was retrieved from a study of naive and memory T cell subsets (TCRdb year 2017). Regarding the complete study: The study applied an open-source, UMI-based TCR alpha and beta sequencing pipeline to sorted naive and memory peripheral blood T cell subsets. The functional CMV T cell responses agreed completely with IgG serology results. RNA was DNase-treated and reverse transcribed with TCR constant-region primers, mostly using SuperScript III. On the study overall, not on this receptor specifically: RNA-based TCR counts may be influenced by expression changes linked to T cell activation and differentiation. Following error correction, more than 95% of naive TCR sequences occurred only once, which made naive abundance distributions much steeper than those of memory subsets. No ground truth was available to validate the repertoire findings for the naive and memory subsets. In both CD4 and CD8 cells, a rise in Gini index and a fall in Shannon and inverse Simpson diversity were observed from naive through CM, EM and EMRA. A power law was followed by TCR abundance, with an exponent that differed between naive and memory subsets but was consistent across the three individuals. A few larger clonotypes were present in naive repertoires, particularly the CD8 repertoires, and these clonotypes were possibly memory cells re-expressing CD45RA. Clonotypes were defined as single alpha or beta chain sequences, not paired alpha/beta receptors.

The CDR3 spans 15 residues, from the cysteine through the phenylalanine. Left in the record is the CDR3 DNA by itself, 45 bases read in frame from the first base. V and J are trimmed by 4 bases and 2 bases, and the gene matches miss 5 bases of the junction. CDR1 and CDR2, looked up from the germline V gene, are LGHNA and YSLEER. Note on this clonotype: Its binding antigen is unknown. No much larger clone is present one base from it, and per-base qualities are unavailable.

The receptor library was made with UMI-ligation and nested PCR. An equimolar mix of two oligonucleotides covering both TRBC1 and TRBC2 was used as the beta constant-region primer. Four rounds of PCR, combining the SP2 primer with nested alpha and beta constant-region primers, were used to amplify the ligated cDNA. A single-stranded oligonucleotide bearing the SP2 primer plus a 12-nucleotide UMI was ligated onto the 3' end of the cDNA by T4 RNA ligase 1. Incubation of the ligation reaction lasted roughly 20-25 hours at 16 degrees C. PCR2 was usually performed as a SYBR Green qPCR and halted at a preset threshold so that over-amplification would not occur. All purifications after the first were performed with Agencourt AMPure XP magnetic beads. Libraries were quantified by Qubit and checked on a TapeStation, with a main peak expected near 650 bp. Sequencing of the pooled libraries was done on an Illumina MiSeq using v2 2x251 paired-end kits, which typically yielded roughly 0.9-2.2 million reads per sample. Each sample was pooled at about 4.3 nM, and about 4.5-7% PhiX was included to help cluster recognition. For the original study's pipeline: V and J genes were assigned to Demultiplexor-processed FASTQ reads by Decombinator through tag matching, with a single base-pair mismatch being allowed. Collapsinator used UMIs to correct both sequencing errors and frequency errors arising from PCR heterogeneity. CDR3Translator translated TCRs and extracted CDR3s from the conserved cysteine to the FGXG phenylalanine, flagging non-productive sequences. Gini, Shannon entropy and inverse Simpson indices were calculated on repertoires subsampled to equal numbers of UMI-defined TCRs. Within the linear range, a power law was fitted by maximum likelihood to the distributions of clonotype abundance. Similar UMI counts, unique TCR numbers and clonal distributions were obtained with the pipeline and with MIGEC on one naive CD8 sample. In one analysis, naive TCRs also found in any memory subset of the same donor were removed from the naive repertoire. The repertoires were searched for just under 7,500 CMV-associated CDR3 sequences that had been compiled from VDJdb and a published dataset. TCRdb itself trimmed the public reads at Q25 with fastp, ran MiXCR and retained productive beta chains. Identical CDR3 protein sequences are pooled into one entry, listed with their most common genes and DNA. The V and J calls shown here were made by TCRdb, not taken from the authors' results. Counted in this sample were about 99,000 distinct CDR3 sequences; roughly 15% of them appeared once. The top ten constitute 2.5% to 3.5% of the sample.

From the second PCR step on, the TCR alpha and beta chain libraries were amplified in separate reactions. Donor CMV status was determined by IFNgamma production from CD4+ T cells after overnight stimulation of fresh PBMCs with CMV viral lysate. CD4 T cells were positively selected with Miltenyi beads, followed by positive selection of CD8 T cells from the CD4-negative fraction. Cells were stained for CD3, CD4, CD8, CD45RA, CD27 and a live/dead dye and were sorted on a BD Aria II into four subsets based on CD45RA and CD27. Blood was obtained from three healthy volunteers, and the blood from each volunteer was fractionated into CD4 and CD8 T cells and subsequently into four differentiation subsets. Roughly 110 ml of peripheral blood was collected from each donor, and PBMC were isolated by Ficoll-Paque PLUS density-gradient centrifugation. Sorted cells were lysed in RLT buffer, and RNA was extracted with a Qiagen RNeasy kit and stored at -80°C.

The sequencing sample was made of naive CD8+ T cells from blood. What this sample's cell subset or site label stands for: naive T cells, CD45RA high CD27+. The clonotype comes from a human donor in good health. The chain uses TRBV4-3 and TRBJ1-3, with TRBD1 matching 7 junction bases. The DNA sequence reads TGCGCCAGCAGCCCATGGCAGGGGGCTGGAAACACCATATATTTT. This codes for CASSPWQGAGNTIYF.